The TCR beta chain described here comes from a study of blood T cell repertoires in COVID-19. The overall study: Acute-phase and convalescent COVID-19 samples originated in the United States, Italy and Spain. PBMCs, B-cell-depleted T cells, or T cells were the source of the cDNA or gDNA that made up the material.

Germline V gene data show CDR1 as LGHNA and CDR2 as YSLEER. The CDR3 consists of 14 residues. The V and J ends lost 0 bases and 6 bases respectively, with 11 bases between them. Original analysis: Cell counts per sample came from amplifying reference gene primers. Some clones are missing from TCRdb's copy, which holds only in-frame ones; the method was immunoSEQ multiplex PCR. That table gives V, J and clone size, and the DNA gave D and trimming. In the table there are some 290,000 clones, around 87% of which are singletons. The chain recombines TRBV4-3 with TRBJ1-1; perhaps TRBD1 as D (5 bases). The sequenced sample consisted of peripheral blood. The clonotype was recovered from a woman in her forties or fifties who had recovered from COVID-19. The CDR3 DNA reads TGCGCCAGCAGCCAAGATTCGGGGGTGCCTGAAGCTTTCTTT. Protein sequence: CASSQDSGVPEAFF.